The entry below gives a single TCR beta chain sequence along with its context. Its antigen specificity is not known. No base quality information exists; no much larger clone differs at one position. Following the manufacturer's recommendations, the immunoSEQ kit was used to generate TCR beta libraries from genomic DNA. For library preparation, a first multiplex PCR was performed with proprietary primers, followed by a second PCR in which unique barcodes were added, and bead cleanups were performed after each round. Each sample batch included a kit-provided positive control reaction and a negative control reaction. The final libraries were assessed on an Agilent 4200 TapeStation D1000 ScreenTape, pooled by volume, and quantified by qPCR. Sequencing was performed on an Illumina NextSeq500 using a MidOutput 150-cycle cartridge, with 156 Read1 cycles, 15 Index1 cycles, and the kit custom primers. The pooled library was loaded at approximately 1.1 pM with a roughly 20% PhiX control spike-in. The paper's processing steps were these. The vendor-processed data were analyzed in R, and a clonotype was defined as all T cells that share the same CDR3 nucleotide sequence. For clone abundance analyses, frequencies were normalized to the 10,000 most abundant clones per sample. Before analysis, public T cell clones were removed, and these numbered fewer than five per sample on average. An abundance difference of at least 32-fold between compartments was the criterion for calling clonotypes tumor-enriched or baseline blood-enriched. A beta-binomial differential abundance model was used to identify clonotypes that were expanded or contracted between blood time points. Tumor-blood repertoire similarity was measured with the Baroni-Urbani and Buser coefficient, and groups were compared using two-tailed Wilcoxon tests in R. TCRdb took this table from immuneACCESS and kept in-frame rearrangements with V and J called. Such tables lack part of the clones; where checked against another copy, unresolved V genes explain under half of the gap, and the rest is unexplained. Clone size and the V and J calls come from that table; the DNA yielded D and trimming. The sample has 60,000 to 80,000 clones on record, 82% of them singletons. The top ten clones comprise roughly 6.3% of the sample.

The data stem from a study of radiation and T cells in renal cell carcinoma (dated by TCRdb to 2020 to 2021). A note on the overall study: The samples were drawn from a clinical trial, where primary renal cell carcinomas were treated with 15 Gy of stereotactic body radiation therapy and then removed by nephrectomy 4 weeks afterward. In total, 53 samples, comprising 25 or so tumors and some 27 peripheral blood samples, were subjected to TCR beta sequencing. Across all 50 or so samples, 4,016,671 unique CDR3 nucleotide sequences, encoding 2.5 million to 3 million unique CDR3 amino acid sequences, were identified.

Counted from cysteine to phenylalanine, this CDR3 has 15 amino acids. Only the CDR3 region is kept as DNA, spanning 45 bases read in frame from base 1. The germline V and J ends show losses of 0 bases and 2 bases respectively, and no gene match explains 6 bases of the junction. Reading the germline V gene (reference sequence) gives CDR1 GTSNPN and CDR2 SVGIG. Reading the label with the study, this specimen's time point is: blood 2 weeks post-SBRT. The treatment or condition label corresponds to: 15 Gy SBRT to primary tumor, nephrectomy 4 weeks later. Serial peripheral blood from radiation-treated patients was sampled at baseline, 2 weeks and 4 weeks after SBRT to track tumor-enriched clonotypes. All patients had renal cell carcinoma with clear cell pathology. Genomic DNA for TCR sequencing was prepared using the QIAamp DNA Blood Mini Kit (Qiagen). Only samples passing all quality control checks were included in the analyses.

On the study overall, not on this receptor specifically: An increase in top tumor clonotypes in blood was observed from baseline to 2 weeks post-radiation, followed by contraction by 4 weeks, which was taken to suggest transient expansion of tumor-resident clones. Because no pretreatment tumor biopsies were available, whether clonotypes were present in the tumor at baseline could not be determined. The single-armed trial design could not address effects of radiation dose or scheduling on the TCR repertoire. Tracking of blood repertoire dynamics stopped at less than 5 weeks after treatment, with no follow-up past that point.

The sequence derives from a man aged 55 to 70 with renal cell carcinoma. The V and J segments used are TRBV30 and TRBJ1-2; 7 bases in between match TRBD1. The sequencing used blood, collected from a patient whose treatment included radiotherapy and nephrectomy. The CDR3 protein sequence reads: CAWSVRGGANYGYTF. The DNA reads TGTGCCTGGAGTGTACGAGGGGGCGCCAACTATGGCTACACCTTC.